The 27 T cell receptor beta chains below come from one sample, sequenced in a study of cytomegalovirus exposure and HLA in healthy donors. The table came from immunoSEQ multiplex PCR; TCRdb's copy has only in-frame clones and leaves some out. Counted here are around 150,000 clones, roughly 88% occurring once; the ten biggest clones make up 7% to 9%. The specimen was PBMCs. Source of these receptors: a young woman in good health and CMV-seropositive.

This chain links TRBV30 with TRBJ2-3; 11 bases line up with TRBD2. Germline-derived CDR1 and CDR2 are GTSNPN and SVGIG (reference sequence). The CDR3 is made up of 16 amino acids. The V and J ends lost 0 bases and 2 bases, in that order; junction bases with no gene match: 4. The CDR3 protein is CAWSVGLAENTDTQYF. The CDR3 DNA reads as TGTGCCTGGAGTGTGGGACTAGCGGAAAACACAGATACGCAGTATTTT.

The rearrangement joins TRBV4-2 to TRBJ1-4; TRBD1 aligns across 8 bases. The CDR3 sequence is 15 residues long. The V and J ends lost 1 base and 8 bases, in that order; junction bases with no gene match: 6. Germline V CDR1 and CDR2: LGHNA, YNFKEQ. The CDR3 loop is CASSQVQGAREKLFF. The CDR3 coding sequence is TGTGCCAGCAGCCAAGTTCAGGGGGCAAGGGAAAAACTGTTTTTT.

This chain uses TRBV28 with TRBJ1-5; D gene unclear. V lost 5 bases to trimming and J lost 0 bases, with 8 bases between them. The CDR3 runs 14 residues. Germline V lookup: CDR1 MDHEN, CDR2 SYDVKM. This chain's CDR3 is CASSNRGSNQPQHF. For the CDR3, the DNA is TGTGCCAGCAGTAATAGAGGTAGCAATCAGCCCCAGCATTTT.

This sequence joins TRBV6-1 and TRBJ2-3; 8 nucleotides match TRBD1. V shed 3 bases, J shed 4 bases, and the junction held 3 bases outside the gene matches. The germline V gene encodes CDR1 MNHNS and CDR2 SASEGT. The CDR3 runs to 14 residues. The CDR3 bases are TGTGCCAGCAGTGATCGGACAGGGCCAGATACGCAGTATTTT. Protein: CASSDRTGPDTQYF.

This clone was seen once. The chain combines TRBV6-5 with TRBJ2-2; 7 bases agree with TRBD1. J lost 4 bases, V lost 0 bases, and 5 bases had no gene match. The CDR3 sequence is 16 residues long. Germline values: CDR1 MNHEY, CDR2 SVGAGI. The CDR3 spells CASSYSGTAPTGELFF. As DNA, the CDR3 is TGTGCCAGCAGTTACTCCGGGACAGCCCCCACCGGGGAGCTGTTTTTT.

The chain uses TRBV9 and TRBJ2-7; the D gene is possibly TRBD1 (7 bases). Trimming left V 3 bases short and J 4 bases short, with 14 bases between. Germline V gene sequence: CDR1 SGDLS, CDR2 YYNGEE. This CDR3 comprises 14 residues. In nucleotides, the CDR3 is TGTGCCAGCAGCGCACAGGGGACTTGGTACGAGCAGTACTTC. It yields the protein CASSAQGTWYEQYF.

V usage is TRBV6-5 and J usage is TRBJ1-3; D may be TRBD1 (5 bases). Trimming shortened V by 4 bases and J by 4 bases, and 11 bases separated the two germline ends. Germline V lookup: CDR1 MNHEY, CDR2 SVGAGI. The CDR3 contains 14 residues. The CDR3 here is CASSFSGPGNTIYF. The CDR3 DNA reads TGTGCCAGCAGTTTTTCAGGGCCCGGAAACACCATATATTTT.

V is TRBV9 and J is TRBJ1-6; D might be TRBD1 (6 bases). Germline assignment: CDR1 SGDLS and CDR2 YYNGEE. CDR3 length equals 15 residues. The germline V and J ends were trimmed by 3 bases and 1 base, with 8 bases remaining between them. Here the CDR3 reads CASSAQGSYNSPLHF. The CDR3 DNA follows: TGTGCCAGCAGCGCACAGGGTTCCTATAATTCACCCCTCCACTTT.

The chain couples TRBV6-6 to TRBJ1-6, with D possibly matching TRBD1 (5 bases). Germline-derived CDR1 and CDR2 are MNHNY and SVGAGI (reference sequence). The CDR3 is 14 amino acids. V shed 10 bases and J shed 10 bases, with 20 bases lying between them. The CDR3 loop is CATNRQGKGSPLHF. The CDR3 nucleotides read TGTGCCACCAACCGGCAGGGAAAAGGATCACCCCTCCACTTT.

The chain recombines TRBV5-6 with TRBJ2-2; D is unresolved. The CDR3 totals 13 residues. V lost 1 base, J lost 3 bases, and 4 bases lay in between. CDR1 SGHDT and CDR2 YYEEEE come from the germline V gene. The CDR3 sequence is CASSLIDTGELFF. CDR3 DNA: TGTGCCAGCAGCTTGATCGACACCGGGGAGCTGTTTTTT. Full variable domain (remainder filled in from reference TRBV5-6 and TRBJ2-2): DAGVTQSPTHLIKTRGQQVTLRCSPKSGHDTVSWYQQALGQGPQFIFQYYEEEERQRGNFPDRFSGHQFPNYSSELNVNALLLGDSALYLCASSLIDTGELFFGEGSRLTVL.

The J gene is TRBJ1-5, the V gene TRBV7-2; TRBD1 is a possible D gene (5 bases). V lost 4 bases and J 2 bases, leaving 12 bases between the germline ends. Germline CDR1 and CDR2: SGHTA and FQGNSA. This CDR3 is built from 15 residues. The CDR3 sequence: CASSSQGRGNQPQHF. In DNA form, the CDR3 reads TGTGCCAGCAGCTCCCAGGGAAGGGGCAATCAGCCCCAGCATTTT.

V usage is TRBV4-2 and J usage is TRBJ2-3; TRBD2 might be the D (6 bases). The CDR3 is 17 amino acids. Germline V lookup: CDR1 LGHNA, CDR2 YNFKEQ. V was trimmed by 3 bases and J by 2 bases, leaving 18 bases between them. CDR3 amino acids: CASSQTSRRGYTDTQYF. CDR3 sequence (DNA): TGTGCCAGCAGCCAGACAAGTCGGCGGGGCTACACAGATACGCAGTATTTT.

The rearrangement uses TRBV18 and TRBJ1-2; D unresolved. Germline-derived CDR1 and CDR2 are KGHSH and LQKENI. This CDR3 comprises 14 residues. Trimming cost V 3 bases and J 0 bases, with 8 bases left between them. This chain's CDR3 is CASSPRGANYGYTF. DNA of the CDR3: TGTGCCAGCTCACCTAGAGGTGCTAACTATGGCTACACCTTC.

J is TRBJ2-3 and V is TRBV7-3; no clear D gene. This CDR3 has 14 residues. Germline CDR1 reads SGHTA; CDR2 reads FQGTGA. Trimming removed 1 base from V and 1 base from J, with 6 bases in between. The chain's CDR3 is CASSLSPGTDTQYF. CDR3 in DNA: TGTGCCAGCAGCTTAAGTCCAGGCACAGATACGCAGTATTTT.

The rearrangement links TRBV9 to TRBJ2-1, with TRBD2 identical over 7 bases. The V gene end was trimmed by 1 base and the J gene end by 6 bases; junction bases not matched to a gene: 10. Per germline, CDR1 SGDLS and CDR2 YYNGEE. This CDR3 spans 16 amino acids. This CDR3 is CASSVSPQGGSNEQFF. The DNA of the CDR3 is TGTGCCAGCAGCGTATCCCCCCAGGGAGGGTCCAATGAGCAGTTCTTC.

V usage is TRBV28 and J usage is TRBJ1-6; D possibly corresponds to TRBD1 (5 bases). The CDR3 is 16 residues long. V was trimmed by 4 bases and J by 4 bases, leaving 14 bases between them. CDR1 is MDHEN and CDR2 is SYDVKM in the germline V gene. The CDR3 reads CASSSLWEGYNSPLHF. The DNA of the CDR3 is TGTGCCAGCAGTTCCCTGTGGGAGGGGTATAATTCACCCCTCCACTTT.

The chain is built from TRBV7-6 and TRBJ2-5; the match to TRBD1 covers 9 bases. Germline-derived CDR1 and CDR2 are SGHVS and FNYEAQ. This CDR3 is 15 amino acids long. J lost 4 bases, V lost 5 bases, and 8 bases had no gene match. This CDR3 is CASSVTGGVIETQYF. For the CDR3, the DNA is TGTGCCAGCAGCGTCACAGGGGGCGTTATAGAGACCCAGTACTTC.

This chain links TRBV2 with TRBJ2-3, with D possibly TRBD2 on 5 matching bases. V lost 3 bases, J lost 0 bases, and 7 bases lay in between. CDR1 and CDR2 (germline): SNHLY, FYNNEI. This CDR3 comprises 14 residues. Written as DNA, the CDR3 is TGTGCCAGCAGTGACTGGACTAGCACAGATACGCAGTATTTT. Amino acid sequence: CASSDWTSTDTQYF.

CDR3 sequence (DNA): TGTGCCAGCAGTGAAGGGACAGGGGGCTCCTACAATGAGCAGTTCTTC. Its translation is CASSEGTGGSYNEQFF. The rearrangement joins TRBV2 to TRBJ2-1; 10 positions match TRBD1. With 1 base clipped from V and 0 bases from J, the junction kept 0 bases outside the gene matches. This CDR3 region has 16 residues. The germline V gene encodes CDR1 SNHLY and CDR2 FYNNEI. The full variable domain, with the rest looked up from reference TRBV2 and TRBJ2-1, is EPEVTQTPSHQVTQMGQEVILRCVPISNHLYFYWYRQILGQKVEFLVSFYNNEISEKSEIFDDQFSVERPDGSNFTLKIRSTKLEDSAMYFCASSEGTGGSYNEQFFGPGTRLTVL.

This chain connects TRBV4-1 to TRBJ2-7; TRBD2 matches 8 bases. J was trimmed by 6 bases and V by 1 base; bases with no gene match: 11. The germline V gene encodes CDR1 MGHRA and CDR2 YSYEKL. The CDR3 runs to 16 residues. The CDR3 is CASSQVEGGRTLEQYF. CDR3 DNA: TGCGCCAGCAGCCAAGTCGAAGGCGGGAGGACCCTCGAGCAGTACTTC.

The J gene is TRBJ1-3, the V gene TRBV7-9, with a weak D call TRBD1 (5 bases). The CDR3 is 13 residues long. The germline CDR1 and CDR2 sequences are SEHNR and FQNEAQ (reference sequence). Trimming removed 4 bases from V and 9 bases from J, with 13 bases in between. CDR3 in amino acids: CASSSQGPGTIYF. For the CDR3, the DNA is TGTGCCAGCAGCTCCCAGGGTCCGGGCACCATATATTTT.

The rearrangement uses TRBV7-9 and TRBJ1-1, with D possibly matching TRBD1 (6 bases). This CDR3 region has 12 residues. The V and J ends lost 5 bases and 11 bases respectively, with 15 bases between them. Per germline, CDR1 SEHNR and CDR2 FQNEAQ (reference sequence). The CDR3 nucleotides are TGTGCCAGCAGCCAAGACAGGATGAGGGCTTTCTTT. Translated: CASSQDRMRAFF.

This sequence joins TRBV30 and TRBJ2-2; 8 bases agree with TRBD1. J gave up 8 bases and V 0 bases, and 11 bases lay outside the gene matches. This CDR3 has 16 residues. Germline V lookup: CDR1 GTSNPN, CDR2 SVGIG (reference sequence). CDR3 region: CAWSVRQGTNRGELFF. Written as DNA, the CDR3 is TGTGCCTGGAGTGTACGACAGGGGACGAACCGTGGGGAGCTGTTTTTT.

The V and J genes are TRBV5-6 and TRBJ1-1, with D tentatively TRBD1 (6 bases). CDR1 and CDR2 from the germline V gene are SGHDT and YYEEEE. The CDR3 is 13 residues long. Between the trimmed V and J ends, which lost 5 bases and 7 bases, there was a span of 15 bases. CDR3 nucleotide sequence: TGTGCCAGCAGGACGGGGGGGCTAGGTGAAGCTTTCTTT. This sequence encodes CASRTGGLGEAFF.

The chain combines TRBV5-6 with TRBJ2-7; 7 nucleotides match TRBD2. CDR1 SGHDT and CDR2 YYEEEE come from the germline V gene. Trimming cost V 3 bases and J 4 bases; bases outside gene matches: 7. The CDR3 runs to 14 residues. The CDR3 region is CASSYPGLPYEQYF. CDR3 DNA sequence: TGTGCCAGCAGCTACCCGGGACTACCATACGAGCAGTACTTC.

The chain uses TRBV15 and TRBJ2-1; 7 bases fit TRBD1. Germline V lookup: CDR1 LNHNV, CDR2 YYDKDF (reference sequence). The V gene end was trimmed by 0 bases and the J gene end by 6 bases; junction bases not matched to a gene: 5. The CDR3 runs 15 residues. The CDR3 DNA follows: TGTGCCACCAGCAGAGATTATGGGACAGCCAATGAGCAGTTCTTC. Its translation is CATSRDYGTANEQFF.

The V gene is TRBV7-8, the J gene TRBJ2-7, with a tentative D call TRBD1 (5 bases). CDR1 and CDR2 (germline): SGHVS, FQNEAQ. The CDR3 contains 13 residues. The V end lost 5 bases, the J end lost 1 base, and 9 bases lay between the germline ends. The chain's CDR3 is CASSHDSSYEQYF. CDR3 sequence (DNA): TGTGCCAGCAGCCACGACAGTTCCTACGAGCAGTACTTC.